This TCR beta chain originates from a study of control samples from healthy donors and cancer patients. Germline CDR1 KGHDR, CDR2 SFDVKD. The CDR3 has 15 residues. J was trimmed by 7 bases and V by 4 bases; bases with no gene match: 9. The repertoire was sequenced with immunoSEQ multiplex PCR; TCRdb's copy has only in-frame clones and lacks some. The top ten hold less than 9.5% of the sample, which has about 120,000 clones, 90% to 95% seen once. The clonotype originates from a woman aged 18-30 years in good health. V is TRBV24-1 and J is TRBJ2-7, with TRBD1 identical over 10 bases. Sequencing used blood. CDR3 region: CATSESGQGVREQYF. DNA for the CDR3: TGTGCCACCAGTGAGTCTGGACAGGGGGTGCGTGAGCAGTACTTC.